This TCR beta chain was recovered during a study of T cell responses to AZD1222 COVID-19 vaccine. Overall study results and limits: Dominant at 160-218 and 743-854, vaccine-associated CD4 TCRs also spanned spike. Reportedly, nearly half the spike-specific TCRs target unmutated variant regions. The donors showed a predominance of white British ancestry and of females, with possible underestimation of clonal diversity.

This clone was detected a few times. Its antigen remains unidentified. The method was immunoSEQ multiplex PCR; TCRdb's version includes in-frame clones alone and lacks a portion of them. The top ten hold 3.5% to 5% of the sample, which has under 150,000 clones, 82% seen once. J lost 1 base, V lost 4 bases, and 9 bases had no gene match. This CDR3 contains 16 residues. CDR1 is SGDLS and CDR2 is YYNGEE in the germline V gene. This specimen was peripheral blood, taken on day 0 of MenACWY control vaccination. The chain carries TRBV9 and TRBJ2-7; the match to TRBD1 covers 9 bases. The receptor comes from an adult in good health. CDR3: CASSTNPGQGSYEQYF. The CDR3 DNA follows: TGTGCCAGCAGCACTAACCCGGGACAGGGATCCTACGAGCAGTACTTC. The complete variable domain, with remaining parts taken from reference TRBV9 and TRBJ2-7, reads DSGVTQTPKHLITATGQRVTLRCSPRSGDLSVYWYQQSLDQGLQFLIQYYNGEERAKGNILERFSAQQFPDLHSELNLSSLELGDSALYFCASSTNPGQGSYEQYFGPGTRLTVT.